This entry features one T cell receptor beta chain sequence. The data were taken from a study of CD8 T cells in Susac syndrome. Random-hexamer reverse transcription was applied to roughly 0.5 to 1 ug RNA. TCRdb passed the immunoSEQ multiplex PCR reads through MiXCR, listing each CDR3 protein once. Here the sample spans about 200,000 distinct CDR3 sequences, over 90% being singletons. The CDR3 has 15 amino acids. Per germline, CDR1 MGHRA and CDR2 YSYEKL. Trimming took 6 bases from V and 5 from J; bases not matched to a gene: 7. The rearrangement joins TRBV4-1 to TRBJ2-2, with TRBD1 matching over 9 bases. The receptor's source is a human donor with multiple sclerosis. The sequencing sample was made of CD4+ T cells from PBMCs. As DNA, the CDR3 is TGCGCCAGCAGGCCCGGGACAGGGAGGACCGGGGAGCTGTTTTTT. It specifies CASRPGTGRTGELFF.